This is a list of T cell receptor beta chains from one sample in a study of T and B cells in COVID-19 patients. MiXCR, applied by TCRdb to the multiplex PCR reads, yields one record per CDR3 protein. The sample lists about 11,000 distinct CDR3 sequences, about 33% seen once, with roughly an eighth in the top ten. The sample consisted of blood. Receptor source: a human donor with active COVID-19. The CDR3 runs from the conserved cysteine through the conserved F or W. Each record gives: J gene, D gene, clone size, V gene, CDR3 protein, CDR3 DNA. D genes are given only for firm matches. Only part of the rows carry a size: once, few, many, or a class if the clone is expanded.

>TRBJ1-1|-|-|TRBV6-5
CASQTSTEAFF
TGTGCCAGCCAGACATCGACTGAAGCTTTCTTT
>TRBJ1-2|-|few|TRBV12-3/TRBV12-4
CASSSLILGGYTF
TGTGCCAGCAGTTCCCTTATACTTGGAGGCTACACCTTC
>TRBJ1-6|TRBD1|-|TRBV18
CASSPGQGNSSPLHF
TGTGCCAGCTCCCCGGGACAGGGTAATAGTTCACCCCTCCACTTT
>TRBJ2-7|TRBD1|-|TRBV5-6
CASSLVDRGSSYEQYF
TGTGCCAGCAGCTTGGTGGACAGGGGAAGCTCCTACGAGCAGTACTTC
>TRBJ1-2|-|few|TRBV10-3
CAISELERGYTF
TGTGCCATCAGTGAGTTAGAGAGAGGCTACACCTTC
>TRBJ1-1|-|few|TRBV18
CASSPAAGAATEAFF
TGTGCCAGCTCACCGGCAGCGGGGGCGGCGACTGAAGCTTTCTTT
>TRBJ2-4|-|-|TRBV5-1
CASSLTGSLAKNIQYF
TGCGCCAGCAGCTTGACTGGATCCCTAGCCAAAAACATTCAGTACTTC
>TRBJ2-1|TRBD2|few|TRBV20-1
CSAAAGEIYNEQFF
TGCAGTGCGGCAGCGGGGGAGATCTACAATGAGCAGTTCTTC
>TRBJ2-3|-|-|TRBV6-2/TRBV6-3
CASSYGGVITDTQYF
TGTGCCAGCAGTTATGGAGGGGTGATCACAGATACGCAGTATTTT
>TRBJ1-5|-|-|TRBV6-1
CASSEAQGDQPQHF
TGTGCCAGCAGTGAGGCACAGGGTGACCAGCCCCAGCATTTT
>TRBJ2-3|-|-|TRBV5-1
CASSPGLASATDTQYF
TGCGCCAGCAGCCCGGGACTTGCCTCCGCCACAGATACGCAGTATTTT
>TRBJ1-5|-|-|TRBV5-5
CASSPRRTDNQPQHF
TGTGCCAGCAGCCCCCGAAGGACAGATAATCAGCCCCAGCATTTT
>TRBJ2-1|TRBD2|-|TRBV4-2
CASSQMGLAGGSYNEQFF
TGCGCCAGCAGCCAGATGGGACTAGCGGGGGGGTCCTACAATGAGCAGTTCTTC
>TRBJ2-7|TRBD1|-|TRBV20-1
CSARVTGGNYEQYF
TGCAGTGCTAGGGTGACAGGGGGTAACTACGAGCAGTACTTC
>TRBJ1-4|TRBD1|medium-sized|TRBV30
CAWVTRGNEKLFF
TGTGCCTGGGTAACCAGGGGGAATGAAAAACTGTTTTTT
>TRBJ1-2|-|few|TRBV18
CASSPPHGYNYGYTF
TGTGCCAGCTCACCACCTCACGGATATAACTATGGCTACACCTTC
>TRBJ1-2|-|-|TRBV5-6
CASSPEGYGYTF
TGTGCCAGCAGCCCGGAAGGATATGGCTACACCTTC
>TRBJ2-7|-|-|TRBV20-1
CSAPRTYYEQYF
TGCAGTGCCCCCCGGACTTACTACGAGCAGTACTTC
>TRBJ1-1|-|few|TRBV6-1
CASRGVQGRGEAFF
TGTGCCAGCAGAGGGGTCCAGGGACGGGGTGAAGCTTTCTTT
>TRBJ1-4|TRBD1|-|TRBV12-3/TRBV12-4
CASSEPWDRRREKLFF
TGTGCCAGCAGCGAACCCTGGGACAGGAGACGAGAAAAACTGTTTTTT
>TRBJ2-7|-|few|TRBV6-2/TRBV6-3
CASSWLQAQLYEQYF
TGTGCCAGCAGTTGGCTGCAGGCCCAGCTCTACGAGCAGTACTTC
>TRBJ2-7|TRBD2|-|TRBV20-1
CSATTWGSAGGSYEQYF
TGCAGTGCCACGACTTGGGGGTCAGCGGGGGGATCCTACGAGCAGTACTTC
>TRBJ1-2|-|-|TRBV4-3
CASSQVRGGEGNYGYTF
TGCGCCAGCAGCCAAGTTAGGGGAGGGGAGGGGAACTATGGCTACACCTTC
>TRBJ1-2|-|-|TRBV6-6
CASSPRGGAANYGYTF
TGTGCCAGCAGTCCTCGGGGGGGAGCAGCTAACTATGGCTACACCTTC
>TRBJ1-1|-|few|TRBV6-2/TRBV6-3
CASSDRTEAFF
TGTGCCAGCAGTGACCGGACAGAAGCTTTCTTT
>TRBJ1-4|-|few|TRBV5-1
CASSLWGTREKLFF
TGCGCCAGCAGCTTGTGGGGGACACGGGAAAAACTGTTTTTT
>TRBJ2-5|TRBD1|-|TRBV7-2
CASSFPGQLQETQYF
TGTGCCAGCAGCTTCCCGGGACAGTTACAAGAGACCCAGTACTTC
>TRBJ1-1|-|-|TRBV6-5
CATVYANTEAFF
TGTGCCACCGTATACGCGAACACTGAAGCTTTCTTT
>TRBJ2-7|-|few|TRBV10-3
CAISVAASSYEQYF
TGTGCCATCAGTGTCGCGGCAAGCTCCTACGAGCAGTACTTC
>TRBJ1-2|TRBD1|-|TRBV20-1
CSASYSTGGGSYTF
TGCAGTGCTAGCTATTCGACAGGGGGCGGTAGCTACACCTTC
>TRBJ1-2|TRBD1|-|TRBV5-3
CARSFHRGYGYTF
TGTGCCAGAAGCTTTCACAGGGGTTATGGCTACACCTTC
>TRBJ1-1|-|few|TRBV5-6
CASSLSDALYTEAFF
TGTGCCAGCAGCTTAAGTGATGCGCTCTACACTGAAGCTTTCTTT
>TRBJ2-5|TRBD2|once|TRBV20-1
CSVKGRLAEETQYF
TGCAGTGTTAAGGGGAGACTAGCGGAAGAGACCCAGTACTTC
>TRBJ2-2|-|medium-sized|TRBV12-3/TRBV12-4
CASSSTDGNTGELFF
TGTGCCAGCAGTTCAACAGACGGGAACACCGGGGAGCTGTTTTTT
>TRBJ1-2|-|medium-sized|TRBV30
CAWSVLGTAGYGYTF
TGTGCCTGGAGTGTACTTGGGACGGCAGGCTATGGCTACACCTTC
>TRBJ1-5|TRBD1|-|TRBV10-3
CAISEGQGMNQPQHF
TGTGCCATCAGTGAAGGACAGGGAATGAATCAGCCCCAGCATTTT
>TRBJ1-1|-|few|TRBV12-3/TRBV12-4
CASSPTGGERAEAFF
TGTGCCAGCAGTCCCACTGGTGGGGAGAGGGCTGAAGCTTTCTTT
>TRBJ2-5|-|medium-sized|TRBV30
CAYGPSGWQETQYF
TGTGCCTATGGCCCAAGCGGGTGGCAAGAGACCCAGTACTTC
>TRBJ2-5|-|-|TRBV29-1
CSVWGGETQYF
TGCAGCGTTTGGGGCGGGGAGACCCAGTACTTC
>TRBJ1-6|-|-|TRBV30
CAWSVSDDSPLHF
TGTGCCTGGAGTGTTTCTGATGATTCACCCCTCCACTTT
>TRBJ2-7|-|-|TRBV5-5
CANSLGSEQYF
TGTGCCAACAGCTTGGGCAGCGAGCAGTACTTC
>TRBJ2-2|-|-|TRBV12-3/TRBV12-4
CASRSTFTGELFF
TGTGCCAGCAGGTCCACGTTCACCGGGGAGCTGTTTTTT
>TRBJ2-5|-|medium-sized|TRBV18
CASSPTGQETQYF
TGTGCCAGCTCCCCAACAGGGCAAGAGACCCAGTACTTC
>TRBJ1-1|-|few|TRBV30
CAWRRQTTKVFF
TGTGCCTGGAGAAGACAAACGACGAAAGTTTTCTTT
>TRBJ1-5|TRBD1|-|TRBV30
CAWSRDRAGQPQHF
TGTGCCTGGAGCAGGGACAGGGCGGGTCAGCCCCAGCATTTT
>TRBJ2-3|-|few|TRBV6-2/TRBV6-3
CASSYSQRASTDTQYF
TGTGCCAGCAGTTACTCACAAAGAGCAAGCACAGATACGCAGTATTTT
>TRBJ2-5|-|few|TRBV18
CASSPGGRETQYF
TGTGCCAGCTCACCAGGGGGCCGGGAGACCCAGTACTTC
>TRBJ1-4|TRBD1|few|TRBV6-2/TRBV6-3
CASSYRRGGAGTAEKLFF
TGTGCCAGCAGTTACAGGCGCGGCGGGGCCGGGACAGCTGAAAAACTGTTTTTT
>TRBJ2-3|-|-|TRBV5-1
CASSWRVGEEDTQYF
TGCGCCAGCAGCTGGCGGGTGGGGGAGGAAGATACGCAGTATTTT
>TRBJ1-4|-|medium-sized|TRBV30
CAWSVGSQFKLFF
TGTGCCTGGAGTGTAGGTTCGCAGTTCAAACTGTTTTTT
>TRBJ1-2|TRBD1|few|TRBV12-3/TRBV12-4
CASSPQGAGGYTF
TGTGCCAGCAGTCCCCAGGGGGCTGGTGGCTACACCTTC
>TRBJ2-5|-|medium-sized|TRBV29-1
CSMGDSAPTQYF
TGCAGCATGGGGGATTCGGCCCCGACCCAGTACTTC
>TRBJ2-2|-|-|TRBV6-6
CASSQHSGPGTGELFF
TGTGCCAGCAGTCAGCACAGCGGCCCAGGCACCGGGGAGCTGTTTTTT
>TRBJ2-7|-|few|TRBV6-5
CASTLSGSSYEQYF
TGTGCCAGCACCCTTAGCGGAAGCTCCTACGAGCAGTACTTC
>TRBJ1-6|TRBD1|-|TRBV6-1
CASSAGGSGGSPLHF
TGTGCCAGCAGTGCGGGGGGGTCAGGGGGCTCACCCCTCCACTTT